These 23 T cell receptor beta chains came from one sample sequenced in a study of blood T cells in healthy people across ages. The use of a sample-barcoded 5' primer and a J-beta primer mix characterized a second PCR of about 7 to 12 cycles. From the 5' RACE reads, TCRdb called clonotypes with MiXCR, one entry per CDR3 protein. This sample carries more than 750,000 distinct CDR3 sequences, 25% to 35% of them seen once, and the ten largest clones take roughly 10%. The data were also submitted as part of a second study, on T cells of mothers and their children.

Sequencing was done on a sample of blood. Receptors originate from a woman in her thirties or forties in good health.

This clonotype was recorded a few times. The chain combines TRBV3-1 with TRBJ2-7; weak D call: TRBD2 (6 bases). The ends were cut back, 5 bases at V and 4 bases at J, with 18 bases in the middle. This CDR3 is 15 amino acids long. CDR1 and CDR2 from the germline V gene are LGHDT and YNNKEL (reference sequence). For the CDR3, the DNA is TGTGCCAGCAGCTTAAATAGCGGATCGGCGTACGAGCAGTACTTC. Translated, it gives CASSLNSGSAYEQYF.

The genes are TRBV27 and TRBJ1-1; TRBD1 matches at 8 bases. Per germline, CDR1 MNHEY and CDR2 SMNVEV (reference sequence). This CDR3 has 14 residues. V lost 6 bases and J lost 9; bases outside the gene matches: 12. The CDR3 spells CASRAPQGARKAFF. The CDR3 region has the DNA TGTGCCAGCAGAGCCCCCCAGGGGGCCCGAAAAGCTTTCTTT.

The DNA of the CDR3 is TGTGCCAGCAGTTGGGGGACAGGGTTTAGCTACGAGCAGTACTTC. Translation gives CASSWGTGFSYEQYF. The chain employs TRBV27 and TRBJ2-7; TRBD1 agrees at 9 bases. V was clipped by 4 bases and J by 3 bases; unmatched bases: 7. The CDR3 is made up of 15 amino acids. The germline V gene has CDR1 MNHEY and CDR2 SMNVEV (reference sequence).

On this clonotype itself: A junction end diverges from the germline sequence, so it may reflect a read error. This chain links TRBV5-8 with TRBJ2-7; D ambiguous. The V gene's germline CDR1 is SGHTS and CDR2 YDEGEE. The CDR3 length is 12 residues. CDR3 sequence (DNA): TGTGCCTGCAGCTTATCCCCATACGAGCAGTACTTC. This encodes CACSLSPYEQYF.

This clonotype was seen a handful of times. This chain links TRBV6-6 with TRBJ1-1, with TRBD1 as a possible D gene (5 bases). Germline V lookup: CDR1 MNHNY, CDR2 SVGAGI (reference sequence). The CDR3 runs 12 residues. The germline V and J ends were trimmed by 7 bases and 1 base, with 7 bases remaining between them. This CDR3 reads CASIQENTEAFF. CDR3 bases: TGTGCCAGCATACAGGAGAACACTGAAGCTTTCTTT.

This sequence joins TRBV12-3 or TRBV12-4 and TRBJ1-5, with 10 bases lining up with TRBD1. CDR3 size: 15 residues. The trim removed 3 bases at V and 9 bases at J, leaving 8 bases unmatched. CDR3 in amino acids: CASSLGQGSGLPQHF. Written as DNA, the CDR3 is TGTGCCAGCAGTTTGGGACAGGGGTCGGGTCTGCCCCAGCATTTT.

This clonotype was found a few times. V usage is TRBV10-3 and J usage is TRBJ1-5; D ambiguous. The CDR3 is 14 residues long. The V gene lost 0 bases and the J gene lost 0 bases, with 3 bases spanning the gap. Germline CDR1 is ENHRY and CDR2 is SYGVKD. The CDR3 loop is CAISESSSNQPQHF. In nucleotides, the CDR3 is TGTGCCATCAGTGAGTCAAGTAGCAATCAGCCCCAGCATTTT.

This rearrangement joins TRBV24-1 to TRBJ2-1; 15 bases line up with TRBD2. CDR3 length: 17 residues. Germline V CDR1 and CDR2: KGHDR, SFDVKD. Losses at the gene ends were 4 bases for V and 7 bases for J; bases not matched to a gene: 7. The CDR3 DNA is TGTGCCACCAGTGACCCCGGGACTAGCGGGGGGTTGAATGAGCAGTTCTTC. Its protein product is CATSDPGTSGGLNEQFF.

The chain has TRBV7-9 and TRBJ1-4; 8 bases are a match to TRBD1. The germline gives CDR1 SEHNR, CDR2 FQNEAQ (reference sequence). This CDR3 spans 14 amino acids. The ends lost 4 bases at V and 7 bases at J; junction bases unmatched: 5. This CDR3 reads CASSCSGGGEKLFF. CDR3 coding DNA: TGTGCCAGCAGCTGCTCAGGGGGCGGTGAAAAACTGTTTTTT.

This clonotype has only a few counts. The gene calls are TRBV7-3 and TRBJ2-3; 7 bases are shared with TRBD2. The CDR3 runs to 15 residues. Losses at the gene ends were 6 bases for V and 7 bases for J; bases not matched to a gene: 13. Per the germline V gene, CDR1 is SGHTA and CDR2 is FQGTGA. CDR3 in DNA: TGTGCCAGCAGTCTTCTCGGGACTACCTTAAATACGCAGTATTTT. Translating it yields CASSLLGTTLNTQYF.

This chain uses TRBV9 with TRBJ2-3; 10 bases align to TRBD1. Germline CDR1 is SGDLS and CDR2 is YYNGEE. V trimming: 0 bases; J trimming: 6 bases; junction bases outside the gene matches: 7. This CDR3 is 16 amino acids long. The CDR3 sequence: CASSVGGTGAGDTQYF. The CDR3 region has the DNA TGTGCCAGCAGCGTAGGAGGGACAGGGGCGGGTGATACGCAGTATTTT.

The gene calls are TRBV4-2 and TRBJ1-2; 10 nucleotides agree with TRBD1. CDR3 length: 15 residues. V dropped 1 base and J dropped 4; count of bases not matched to a gene: 3. Germline CDR1 reads LGHNA; CDR2 reads YNFKEQ. CDR3 loop: CASSQGGQGLYGYTF. The CDR3 DNA sequence: TGTGCCAGCAGCCAAGGGGGACAGGGGCTCTATGGCTACACCTTC.

There are many counts of this clonotype. V and J are TRBV11-1 and TRBJ2-4; no clear D. Trimming left V 2 bases short and J 5 bases short, with 4 bases between. CDR3 size: 12 residues. CDR1 is SGHAT and CDR2 is FQDESV in the germline V gene (reference sequence). As DNA, the CDR3 is TGTGCCAGCAGCTTAATGGAAAACATTCAGTACTTC. It codes for CASSLMENIQYF.

This clonotype was counted only a few times. The chain uses TRBV20-1 and TRBJ1-2; a possible D gene is TRBD1 (5 bases). The CDR3 is 13 amino acids. V was shortened by 6 bases and J by 2 bases, with 13 bases between the two germline ends. Germline loops: CDR1 DFQATT, CDR2 SNEGSKA (reference sequence). The DNA for the CDR3 is TGCAGTGCCGACCAGGGCCCGAACTATGGCTACACCTTC. It translates to CSADQGPNYGYTF.

There are a few counts of this clonotype. J is TRBJ2-7 and V is TRBV20-1; no clear D. Germline V gene sequence: CDR1 DFQATT, CDR2 SNEGSKA (reference sequence). The CDR3 sequence is 12 residues long. Deletions cut 3 bases from V and 4 bases from J, with 10 bases between. The CDR3 loop is CSARTELYEQYF. For the CDR3, the DNA is TGCAGTGCTAGGACCGAACTATACGAGCAGTACTTC.

The table lists this clonotype with many counts. The CDR3 loop reads CASSVGQGGGDEQFF. The CDR3 nucleotides read TGTGCCAGCAGCGTCGGACAGGGCGGGGGAGATGAGCAGTTCTTC. The chain links TRBV7-9 to TRBJ2-1, with D perhaps matching TRBD1 (8 bases). Trimming pared 5 bases from V and 8 bases from J, leaving 19 bases between. Looked up from germline, CDR1 is SEHNR and CDR2 is FQNEAQ (reference sequence). The CDR3 runs to 15 residues. The whole variable domain, filled in from reference TRBV7-9 and TRBJ2-1, reads DTGVSQNPRHKITKRGQNVTFRCDPISEHNRLYWYRQTLGQGPEFLTYFQNEAQLEKSRLLSDRFSAERPKGSFSTLEIQRTEQGDSAMYLCASSVGQGGGDEQFFGPGTRLTVL.

This clonotype has just a few counts. The rearrangement links TRBV5-5 to TRBJ2-5; D may be TRBD1 or TRBD2 (5 bases each). The CDR3 runs to 12 residues. From germline, CDR1 is SGHKS and CDR2 YYEKEE (reference sequence). Trimming took 2 bases from V and 13 from J, leaving 15 bases between them. CDR3 sequence reads: CASSLLRPGRYF. CDR3 DNA sequence: TGTGCCAGCAGCTTATTGAGGCCAGGGAGGTACTTC.

In its sample, this clonotype was seen many times. The V gene is TRBV5-6, the J gene TRBJ2-5, with D possibly TRBD2 on 5 matching bases. The germline V gene encodes CDR1 SGHDT and CDR2 YYEEEE. Trimming shortened V by 4 bases and J by 2 bases, and 9 bases separated the two germline ends. The CDR3 extends over 13 amino acids. CDR3 coding DNA: TGTGCCAGCAGCCAGCGGTCTCAAGAGACCCAGTACTTC. Its translation: CASSQRSQETQYF.

This clonotype showed up just a few times. The V call is TRBV15, the J call TRBJ2-5; 7 nucleotides agree with TRBD1. After removal of 5 bases from V and 3 bases from J, the junction contained 9 bases not matched to a gene. Germline V gene lookup returns CDR1 LNHNV and CDR2 YYDKDF (reference sequence). The CDR3 has 15 amino acids. The CDR3 nucleotides are TGTGCCACCAGCGCCCTCGGACAGGAGAAAGAGACCCAGTACTTC. It specifies CATSALGQEKETQYF.

The table lists this clonotype with a count of one. V is TRBV5-5 and J is TRBJ2-1; 12 bases are a match to TRBD2. There are 15 residues in the CDR3. Germline CDR1 reads SGHKS; CDR2 reads YYEKEE (reference sequence). V was pared by 0 bases and J by 8 bases, with 3 bases of the junction left unmatched. CDR3 loop: CASSLGLAGDDEQFF. CDR3 in DNA: TGTGCCAGCAGCTTGGGACTAGCGGGGGATGATGAGCAGTTCTTC.

CDR3: CSAREATRSLNEQYF. The CDR3 DNA is TGCAGTGCTAGGGAGGCCACACGGTCTCTCAATGAGCAGTACTTC. The V and J genes are TRBV20-1 and TRBJ2-1; maybe TRBD2 (5 bases). Matching the DNA end better, TRBJ2-7 makes the J call doubtful. Germline V CDR1 and CDR2: DFQATT, SNEGSKA (reference sequence). The CDR3 sequence is 15 residues long.

This chain joins TRBV20-1 and TRBJ2-3, with 13 bases lining up with TRBD2. Per the germline V gene, CDR1 is DFQATT and CDR2 is SNEGSKA (reference sequence). The CDR3 loop spans 14 amino acids. The junction had 7 bases not matched to a gene; V was cut back by 6 bases and J by 7 bases. CDR3 DNA sequence: TGCAGTGCCCCGGGACTAGCGGGAACCTATACGCAGTATTTT. Translation: CSAPGLAGTYTQYF.

V and J are TRBV7-2 and TRBJ1-2, with D perhaps TRBD1 (5 bases). The germline V and J ends were trimmed by 5 bases and 6 bases, with 19 bases remaining between them. Per the germline V gene, CDR1 is SGHTA and CDR2 is FQGNSA. This CDR3 is 15 amino acids long. In nucleotides, the CDR3 is TGTGCCAGCAGCCGACCCCCAATTGGGGACCATGGCTACACCTTC. Encoded protein: CASSRPPIGDHGYTF.